Below are 15 T cell receptor beta chains sequenced from a single sample in a study of blood T cell repertoires in COVID-19. Generated by immunoSEQ multiplex PCR, the TCRdb table keeps only in-frame clones and is missing some. The profile covers some 320,000 clones, with 90% appearing a single time and around 2.5% taken by the ten largest. The sequencing input was PBMCs or T cells enriched from blood (not recorded which). Receptors originate from a man aged 55 to 69 who had recovered from COVID-19.

The chain is built from TRBV7-6 and TRBJ2-1, with 9 bases identical to TRBD2. CDR3 length: 17 residues. Germline loops: CDR1 SGHVS, CDR2 FNYEAQ. Trimming removed 1 base from V and 12 bases from J; junction bases left unmatched: 16. This CDR3 reads CASSLGGGREGLMRQFF. Written as DNA, the CDR3 is TGTGCCAGCAGCTTAGGTGGCGGGCGGGAGGGCCTAATGAGGCAGTTCTTC.

V gene TRBV6-5 combines with J gene TRBJ1-2, with TRBD1 matching over 7 bases. CDR3 length: 15 amino acids. Germline V CDR1 and CDR2: MNHEY, SVGAGI. V was pared by 2 bases and J by 3 bases, with 6 bases of the junction left unmatched. As DNA, the CDR3 is TGTGCCAGCAGTTACACCGTTGGGACAGACTATGGCTACACCTTC. This sequence encodes CASSYTVGTDYGYTF.

V and J are TRBV27 and TRBJ2-1; 8 bases align to TRBD1. Germline CDR1 reads MNHEY; CDR2 reads SMNVEV (reference sequence). V lost 6 bases and J lost 3; bases outside the gene matches: 7. This CDR3 contains 15 residues. The CDR3 reads CASSISGGGYNEQFF. As DNA, the CDR3 is TGTGCCAGCAGCATCTCAGGGGGCGGCTACAATGAGCAGTTCTTC.

There are a few counts of this clone. V and J are TRBV5-4 and TRBJ1-6; perhaps TRBD1 as D (6 bases). The CDR3 loop spans 14 amino acids. V lost 5 bases, J lost 7 bases, and 13 bases lay in between. CDR1 and CDR2 from the germline V gene are SGHNT and YYREEE (reference sequence). CDR3 coding DNA: TGTGCCAGCAGACTCCGGGACACAAATTCACCCCTCCACTTT. Amino acid sequence: CASRLRDTNSPLHF.

The chain uses TRBV24-1 and TRBJ2-7; TRBD1 matches at 8 bases. Germline assignment: CDR1 KGHDR and CDR2 SFDVKD. The V segment lost 7 bases and the J segment 7 bases; nucleotides outside the gene matches: 8. The CDR3 runs 13 residues. CDR3 DNA: TGTGCCACCAGAGACCCGACAGGGGTAGAGCAGTACTTC. This translates into CATRDPTGVEQYF.

This sequence joins TRBV6-4 and TRBJ2-2, with D hard to call. With 8 bases removed from V and 3 bases from J, the gap between germline ends came to 13 bases. Looked up from germline, CDR1 is MRHNA and CDR2 is SNTAGT. The CDR3 extends over 14 amino acids. The CDR3 bases are TGTGCCAGCCGAATAGAGTGGTACACCGGGGAGCTGTTTTTT. Encoded protein: CASRIEWYTGELFF.

The gene calls are TRBV30 and TRBJ2-7, with 7 bases lining up with TRBD2. From germline, CDR1 is GTSNPN and CDR2 SVGIG (reference sequence). CDR3 length: 14 residues. The V and J ends lost 5 bases and 0 bases, in that order; junction bases with no gene match: 7. CDR3 sequence: CAWGRAGTSYEQYF. DNA for the CDR3: TGTGCCTGGGGTCGAGCGGGGACCTCCTACGAGCAGTACTTC.

The chain uses TRBV4-1 and TRBJ1-5, with 9 nucleotides matching TRBD1. V was clipped by 4 bases and J by 5 bases; unmatched bases: 6. This CDR3 region has 15 residues. Germline V gives CDR1 MGHRA, CDR2 YSYEKL. In DNA, the CDR3 is TGCGCCAGCAGCCCCACAGGGGGCGCGGATCAGCCCCAGCATTTT. Translation gives CASSPTGGADQPQHF.

The chain joins TRBV14 to TRBJ2-1; D unresolved. Germline CDR1 SGHDN, CDR2 FVKESK. The CDR3 contains 15 residues. Trimming shortened V by 4 bases and J by 5 bases, and 15 bases separated the two germline ends. The CDR3 DNA sequence: TGTGCCAGCAGCCCCCGTTTACGGGTGCACAATGAGCAGTTCTTC. Its protein is CASSPRLRVHNEQFF.

The rearrangement uses TRBV7-6 and TRBJ1-1; no firm D call. The V end was cut by 5 bases, the J end by 3 bases, with 10 bases between. The CDR3 is 13 amino acids. Looked up from germline, CDR1 is SGHVS and CDR2 is FNYEAQ. The CDR3 loop is CASSPIGDTEAFF. In DNA, the CDR3 is TGTGCCAGCAGCCCGATCGGGGACACTGAAGCTTTCTTT. Supplemented by reference TRBV7-6 and TRBJ1-1, the full variable domain reads GAGVSQSPRYKVTKRGQDVALRCDPISGHVSLYWYRQALGQGPEFLTYFNYEAQQDKSGLPNDRFSAERPEGSISTLTIQRTEQRDSAMYRCASSPIGDTEAFFGQGTRLTVV.

The chain has TRBV2 and TRBJ2-1, with 13 nucleotides matching TRBD2. V was pared by 10 bases and J by 8 bases, with 5 bases of the junction left unmatched. This CDR3 has 13 residues. Germline CDR1 reads SNHLY; CDR2 reads FYNNEI. The CDR3 sequence: CATGTSGDYEQFF. CDR3 DNA sequence: TGTGCCACGGGGACTAGCGGGGACTATGAGCAGTTCTTC. Based on the CDR3 plus reference TRBV2 and TRBJ2-1, the full variable domain is EPEVTQTPSHQVTQMGQEVILRCVPISNHLYFYWYRQILGQKVEFLVSFYNNEISEKSEIFDDQFSVERPDGSNFTLKIRSTKLEDSAMYFCATGTSGDYEQFFGPGTRLTVL.

This chain links TRBV5-1 with TRBJ2-2; TRBD2 matches 14 bases. This CDR3 contains 16 residues. V trimming: 2 bases; J trimming: 4 bases; junction bases outside the gene matches: 1. Germline V CDR1 and CDR2: SGHRS, YFSETQ. CDR3 sequence: CASSLGLAGGTGELFF. The CDR3 region has the DNA TGCGCCAGCAGCTTAGGACTAGCGGGAGGCACCGGGGAGCTGTTTTTT.

The rearrangement joins TRBV27 to TRBJ2-2, with D maybe TRBD2 (5 bases). The CDR3 contains 14 residues. Germline-derived CDR1 and CDR2 are MNHEY and SMNVEV (reference sequence). Trimming stripped 4 bases from V and 6 bases from J, with 12 bases between. CDR3 in DNA: TGTGCCAGCAGTTCGGGGAATTGGCCCGGGGAGCTGTTTTTT. It specifies CASSSGNWPGELFF.

The chain couples TRBV19 to TRBJ2-5; D not resolved. Germline values: CDR1 LNHDA, CDR2 SQIVND (reference sequence). Trimming shortened V by 4 bases and J by 2 bases, and 5 bases separated the two germline ends. This CDR3 has 12 amino acids. The CDR3: CASSRHQETQYF. The CDR3 region has the DNA TGTGCCAGTAGTAGACATCAAGAGACCCAGTACTTC.

The chain carries TRBV29-1 and TRBJ2-1, with a weak D call TRBD1 (7 bases). The CDR3 has 15 residues. The germline CDR1 and CDR2 sequences are SQVTM and ANQGSEA. V was trimmed by 4 bases and J by 0 bases, leaving 13 bases between them. DNA of the CDR3: TGCAGCGTTGCGGCCCAGGGGGGCTCCTACAATGAGCAGTTCTTC. It translates to CSVAAQGGSYNEQFF.